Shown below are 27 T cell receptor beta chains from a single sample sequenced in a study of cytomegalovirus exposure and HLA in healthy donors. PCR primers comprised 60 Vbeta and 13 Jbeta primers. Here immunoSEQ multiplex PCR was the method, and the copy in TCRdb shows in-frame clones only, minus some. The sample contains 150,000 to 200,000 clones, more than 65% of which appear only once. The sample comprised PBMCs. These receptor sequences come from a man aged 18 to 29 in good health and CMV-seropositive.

The CDR3 nucleotides are TGTGCCAGCAGCTTGGACAGGAACACTGAAGCTTTCTTT. Encoded protein: CASSLDRNTEAFF. V and J are TRBV5-6 and TRBJ1-1; D is unresolved. CDR1 and CDR2 from the germline V gene are SGHDT and YYEEEE. The CDR3 has 13 amino acids. V was pared by 0 bases and J by 1 base, with 4 bases between. Full variable domain (remainder filled in from reference TRBV5-6 and TRBJ1-1): DAGVTQSPTHLIKTRGQQVTLRCSPKSGHDTVSWYQQALGQGPQFIFQYYEEEERQRGNFPDRFSGHQFPNYSSELNVNALLLGDSALYLCASSLDRNTEAFFGQGTRLTVV.

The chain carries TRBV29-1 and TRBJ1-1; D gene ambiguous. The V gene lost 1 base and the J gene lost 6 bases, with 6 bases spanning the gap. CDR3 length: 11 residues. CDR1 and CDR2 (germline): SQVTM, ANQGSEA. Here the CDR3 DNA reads TGCAGCGTTGAAGCAGGCGCTGAAGCTTTCTTT. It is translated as CSVEAGAEAFF.

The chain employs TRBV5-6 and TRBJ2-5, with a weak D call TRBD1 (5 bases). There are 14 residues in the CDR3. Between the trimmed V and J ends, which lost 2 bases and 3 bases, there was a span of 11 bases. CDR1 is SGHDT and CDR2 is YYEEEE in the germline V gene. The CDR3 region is CASSFWTTEETQYF. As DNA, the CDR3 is TGTGCCAGCAGCTTTTGGACAACGGAAGAGACCCAGTACTTC.

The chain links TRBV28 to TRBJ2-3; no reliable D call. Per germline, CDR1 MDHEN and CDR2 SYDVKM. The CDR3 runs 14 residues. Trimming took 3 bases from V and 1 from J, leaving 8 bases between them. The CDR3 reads CASSFISGTDTQYF. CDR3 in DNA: TGTGCCAGCAGTTTTATCTCCGGCACAGATACGCAGTATTTT.

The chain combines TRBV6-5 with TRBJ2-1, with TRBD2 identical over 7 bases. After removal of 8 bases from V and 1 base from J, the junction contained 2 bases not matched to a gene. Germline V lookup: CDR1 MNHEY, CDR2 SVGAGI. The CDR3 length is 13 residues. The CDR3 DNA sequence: TGTGCCAGCGGGCGGGGGTCCTACAATGAGCAGTTCTTC. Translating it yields CASGRGSYNEQFF.

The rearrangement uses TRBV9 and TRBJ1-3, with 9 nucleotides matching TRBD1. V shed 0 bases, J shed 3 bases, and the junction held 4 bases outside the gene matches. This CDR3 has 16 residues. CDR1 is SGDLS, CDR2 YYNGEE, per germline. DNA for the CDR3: TGTGCCAGCAGCGTAGGAGGGACAGGGCATGGAAACACCATATATTTT. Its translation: CASSVGGTGHGNTIYF.

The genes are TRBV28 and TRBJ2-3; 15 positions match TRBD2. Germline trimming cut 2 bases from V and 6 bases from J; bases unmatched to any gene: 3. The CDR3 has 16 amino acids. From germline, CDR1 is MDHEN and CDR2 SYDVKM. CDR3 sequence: CASSLRTSGRADTQYF. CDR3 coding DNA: TGTGCCAGCAGTTTAAGGACTAGCGGGAGGGCGGATACGCAGTATTTT.

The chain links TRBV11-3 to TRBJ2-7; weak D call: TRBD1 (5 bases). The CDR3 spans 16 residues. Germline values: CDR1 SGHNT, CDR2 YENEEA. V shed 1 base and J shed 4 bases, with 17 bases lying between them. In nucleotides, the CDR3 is TGTGCCAGCAGCTTAGGCGGACAATGGCCCAATTACGAGCAGTACGTC. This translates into CASSLGGQWPNYEQYV.

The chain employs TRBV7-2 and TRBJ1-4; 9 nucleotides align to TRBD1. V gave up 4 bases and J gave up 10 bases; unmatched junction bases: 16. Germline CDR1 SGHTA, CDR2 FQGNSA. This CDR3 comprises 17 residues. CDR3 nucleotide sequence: TGTGCCAGCAGCTCCGTGGTTTTGTCGGGACAGGGAGGAAAACTGTTTTTT. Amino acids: CASSSVVLSGQGGKLFF.

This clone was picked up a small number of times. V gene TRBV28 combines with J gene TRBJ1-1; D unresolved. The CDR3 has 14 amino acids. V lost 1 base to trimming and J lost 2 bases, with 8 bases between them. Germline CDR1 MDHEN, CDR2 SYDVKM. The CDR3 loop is CASSLYLANTEAFF. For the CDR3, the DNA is TGTGCCAGCAGTTTATATCTGGCAAACACTGAAGCTTTCTTT.

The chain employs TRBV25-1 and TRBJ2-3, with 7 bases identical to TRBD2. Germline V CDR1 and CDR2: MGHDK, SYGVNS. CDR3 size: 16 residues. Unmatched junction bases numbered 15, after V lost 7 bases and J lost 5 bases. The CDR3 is CASTTGRASGQDTQYF. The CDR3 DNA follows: TGTGCCAGCACTACCGGAAGGGCTAGCGGACAAGATACGCAGTATTTT. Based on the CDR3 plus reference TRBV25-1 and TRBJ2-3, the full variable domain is EADIYQTPRYLVIGTGKKITLECSQTMGHDKMYWYQQDPGMELHLIHYSYGVNSTEKGDLSSESTVSRIRTEHFPLTLESARPSHTSQYLCASTTGRASGQDTQYFGPGTRLTVL.

CDR3: CAWTQGDVGRMFF. The DNA for the CDR3 is TGTGCCTGGACCCAAGGGGATGTCGGAAGGATGTTTTTT. The V gene is TRBV30, the J gene TRBJ1-4, with a tentative D call TRBD1 (5 bases). The CDR3 runs 13 residues. Germline loops: CDR1 GTSNPN, CDR2 SVGIG (reference sequence). V lost 4 bases, J lost 15 bases, and 21 bases lay in between.

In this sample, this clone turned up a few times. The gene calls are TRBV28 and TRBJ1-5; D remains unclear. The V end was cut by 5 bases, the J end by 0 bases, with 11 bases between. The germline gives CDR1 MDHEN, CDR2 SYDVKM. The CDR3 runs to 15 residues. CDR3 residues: CASSEYFNSNQPQHF. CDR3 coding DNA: TGTGCCAGCAGTGAGTACTTCAATAGCAATCAGCCCCAGCATTTT.

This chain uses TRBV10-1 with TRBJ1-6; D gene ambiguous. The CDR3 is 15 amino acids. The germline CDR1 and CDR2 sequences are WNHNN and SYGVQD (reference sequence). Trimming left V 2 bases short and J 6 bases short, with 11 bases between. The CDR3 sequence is CASSEGIAVNSPLHF. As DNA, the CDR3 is TGCGCCAGCAGTGAGGGCATAGCGGTTAATTCACCCCTCCACTTT.

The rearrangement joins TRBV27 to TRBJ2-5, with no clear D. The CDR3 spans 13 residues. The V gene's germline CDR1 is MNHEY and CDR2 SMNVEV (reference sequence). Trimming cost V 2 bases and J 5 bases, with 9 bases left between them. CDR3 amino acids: CASSLGQIETQYF. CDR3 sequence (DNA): TGTGCCAGCAGTTTAGGTCAGATTGAGACCCAGTACTTC.

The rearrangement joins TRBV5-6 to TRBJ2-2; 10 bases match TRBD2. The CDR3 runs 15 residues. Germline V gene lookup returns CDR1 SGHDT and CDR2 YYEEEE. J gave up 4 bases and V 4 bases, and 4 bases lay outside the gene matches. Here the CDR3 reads CASSRTSGSTGELFF. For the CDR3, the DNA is TGTGCCAGCAGCAGGACTAGCGGAAGCACCGGGGAGCTGTTTTTT.

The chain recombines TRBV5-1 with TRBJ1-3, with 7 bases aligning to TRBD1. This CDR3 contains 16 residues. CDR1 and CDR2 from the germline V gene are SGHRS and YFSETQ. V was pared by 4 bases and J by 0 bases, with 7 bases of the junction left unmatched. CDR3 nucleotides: TGCGCCAGCAGCGACGGGACAGCCACCTCTGGAAACACCATATATTTT. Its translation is CASSDGTATSGNTIYF.

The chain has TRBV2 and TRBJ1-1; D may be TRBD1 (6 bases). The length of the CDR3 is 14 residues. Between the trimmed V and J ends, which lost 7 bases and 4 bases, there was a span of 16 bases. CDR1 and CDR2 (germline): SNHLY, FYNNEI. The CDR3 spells CASTSTGTGTEAFF. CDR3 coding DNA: TGTGCCAGCACGTCGACAGGAACGGGCACTGAAGCTTTCTTT.

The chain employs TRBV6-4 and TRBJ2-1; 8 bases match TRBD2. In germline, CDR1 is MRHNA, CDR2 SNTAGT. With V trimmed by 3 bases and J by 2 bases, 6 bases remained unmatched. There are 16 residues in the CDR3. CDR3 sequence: CASSDHGGATYNEQFF. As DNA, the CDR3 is TGTGCCAGCAGTGATCACGGGGGGGCGACCTACAATGAGCAGTTCTTC.

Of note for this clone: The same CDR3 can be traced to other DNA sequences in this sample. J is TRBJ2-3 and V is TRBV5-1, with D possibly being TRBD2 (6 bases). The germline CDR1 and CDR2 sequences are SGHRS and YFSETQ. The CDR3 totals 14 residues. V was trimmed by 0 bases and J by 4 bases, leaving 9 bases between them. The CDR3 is CASSLGGEADTQYF. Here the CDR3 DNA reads TGCGCCAGCAGCTTGGGTGGGGAGGCAGATACGCAGTATTTT.

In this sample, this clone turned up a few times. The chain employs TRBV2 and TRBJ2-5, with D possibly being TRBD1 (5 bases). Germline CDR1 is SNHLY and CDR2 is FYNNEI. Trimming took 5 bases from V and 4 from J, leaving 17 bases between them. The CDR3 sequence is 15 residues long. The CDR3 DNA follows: TGTGCCAGCAGTACGATTAGGGGATATCCAGAGACCCAGTACTTC. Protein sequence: CASSTIRGYPETQYF.

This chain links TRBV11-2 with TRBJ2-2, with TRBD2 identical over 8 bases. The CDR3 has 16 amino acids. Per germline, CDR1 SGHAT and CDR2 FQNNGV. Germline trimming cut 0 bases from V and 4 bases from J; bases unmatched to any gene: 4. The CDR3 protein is CASSLDPGGVTGELFF. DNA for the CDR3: TGTGCCAGCAGCTTAGACCCCGGGGGGGTCACCGGGGAGCTGTTTTTT.

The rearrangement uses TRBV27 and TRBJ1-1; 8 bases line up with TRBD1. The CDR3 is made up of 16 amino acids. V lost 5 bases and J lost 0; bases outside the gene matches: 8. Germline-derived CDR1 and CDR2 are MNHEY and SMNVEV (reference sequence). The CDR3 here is CASSPIRTGLNTEAFF. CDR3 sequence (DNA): TGTGCCAGCAGTCCGATACGGACAGGGTTGAACACTGAAGCTTTCTTT.

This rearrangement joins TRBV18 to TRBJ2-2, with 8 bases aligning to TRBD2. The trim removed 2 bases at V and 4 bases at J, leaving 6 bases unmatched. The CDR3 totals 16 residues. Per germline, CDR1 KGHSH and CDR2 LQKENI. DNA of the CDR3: TGTGCCAGCTCACCAGGTGCGGGAGGCGGCACCGGGGAGCTGTTTTTT. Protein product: CASSPGAGGGTGELFF.

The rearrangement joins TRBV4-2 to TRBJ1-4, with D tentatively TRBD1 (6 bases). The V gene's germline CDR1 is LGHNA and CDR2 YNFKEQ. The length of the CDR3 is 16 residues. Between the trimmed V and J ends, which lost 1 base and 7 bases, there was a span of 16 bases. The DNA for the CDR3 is TGTGCCAGCAGCCAAGTCTCAGGGGTCGTCGGTGAAAAACTGTTTTTT. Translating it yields CASSQVSGVVGEKLFF.

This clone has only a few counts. The DNA of the CDR3 is TGTGCCACCAGCAACGGGGCCGGGGAGCTGTTTTTT. Encoded protein: CATSNGAGELFF. The rearrangement links TRBV15 to TRBJ2-2; D may be TRBD2 (5 bases). CDR1 and CDR2 from the germline V gene are LNHNV and YYDKDF (reference sequence). The CDR3 has 12 residues. V was clipped by 4 bases and J by 6 bases, with 6 bases between them.

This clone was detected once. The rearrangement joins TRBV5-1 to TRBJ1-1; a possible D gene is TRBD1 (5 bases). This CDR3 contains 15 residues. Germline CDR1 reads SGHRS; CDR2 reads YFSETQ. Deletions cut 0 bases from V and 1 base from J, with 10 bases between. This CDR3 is CASSLVGGWNTEAFF. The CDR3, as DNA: TGCGCCAGCAGCTTGGTTGGGGGGTGGAACACTGAAGCTTTCTTT.